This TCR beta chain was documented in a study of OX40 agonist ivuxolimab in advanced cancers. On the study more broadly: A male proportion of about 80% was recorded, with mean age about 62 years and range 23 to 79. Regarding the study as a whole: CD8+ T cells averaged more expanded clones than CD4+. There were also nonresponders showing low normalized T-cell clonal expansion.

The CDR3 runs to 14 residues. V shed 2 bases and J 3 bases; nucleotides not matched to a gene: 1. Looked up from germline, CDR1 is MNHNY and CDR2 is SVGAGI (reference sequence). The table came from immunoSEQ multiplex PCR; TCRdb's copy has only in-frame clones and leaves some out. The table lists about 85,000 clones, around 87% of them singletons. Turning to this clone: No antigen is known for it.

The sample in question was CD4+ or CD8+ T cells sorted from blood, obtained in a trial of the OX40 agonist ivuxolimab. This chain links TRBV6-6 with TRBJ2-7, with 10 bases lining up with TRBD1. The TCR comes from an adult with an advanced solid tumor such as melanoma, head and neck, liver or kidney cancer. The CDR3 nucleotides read TGTGCCAGCAGTTACCGGGACAGGGGCTACGAGCAGTACTTC. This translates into CASSYRDRGYEQYF.